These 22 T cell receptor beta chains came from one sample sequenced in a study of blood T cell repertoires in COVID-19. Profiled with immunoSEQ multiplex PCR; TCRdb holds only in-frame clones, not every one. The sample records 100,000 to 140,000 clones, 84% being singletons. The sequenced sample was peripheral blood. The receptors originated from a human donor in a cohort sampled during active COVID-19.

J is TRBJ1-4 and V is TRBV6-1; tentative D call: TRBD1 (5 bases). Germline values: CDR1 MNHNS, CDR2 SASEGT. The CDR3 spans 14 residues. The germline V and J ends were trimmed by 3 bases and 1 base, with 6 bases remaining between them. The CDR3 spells CASSETVTNEKLFF. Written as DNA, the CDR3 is TGTGCCAGCAGTGAGACAGTAACTAATGAAAAACTGTTTTTT.

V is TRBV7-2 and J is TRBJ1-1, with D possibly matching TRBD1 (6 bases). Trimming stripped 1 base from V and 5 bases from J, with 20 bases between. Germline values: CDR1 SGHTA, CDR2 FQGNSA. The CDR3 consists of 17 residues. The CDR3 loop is CASSLVLVGTSETEAFF. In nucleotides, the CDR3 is TGTGCCAGCAGCTTAGTCTTAGTTGGGACATCAGAGACTGAAGCTTTCTTT.

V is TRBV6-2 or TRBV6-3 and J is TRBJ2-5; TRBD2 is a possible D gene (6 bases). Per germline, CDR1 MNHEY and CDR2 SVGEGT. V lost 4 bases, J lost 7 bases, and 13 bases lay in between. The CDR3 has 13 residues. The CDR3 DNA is TGTGCCAGCAGTTCTCCGGGGGACCGGACCCAGTACTTC. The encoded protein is CASSSPGDRTQYF.

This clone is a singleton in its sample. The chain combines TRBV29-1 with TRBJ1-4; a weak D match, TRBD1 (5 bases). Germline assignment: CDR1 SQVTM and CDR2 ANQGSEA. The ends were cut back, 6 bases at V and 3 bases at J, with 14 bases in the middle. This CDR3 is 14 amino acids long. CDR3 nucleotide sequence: TGCAGCGTGACTGGCAGGGCCCCTAATGAAAAACTGTTTTTT. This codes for CSVTGRAPNEKLFF.

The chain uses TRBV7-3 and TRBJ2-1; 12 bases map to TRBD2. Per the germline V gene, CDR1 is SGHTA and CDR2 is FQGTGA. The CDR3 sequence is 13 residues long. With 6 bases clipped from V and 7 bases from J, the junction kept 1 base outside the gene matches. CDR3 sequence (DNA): TGTGCCAGCAGGACTAGCGGGAGTAATGAGCAGTTCTTC. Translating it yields CASRTSGSNEQFF.

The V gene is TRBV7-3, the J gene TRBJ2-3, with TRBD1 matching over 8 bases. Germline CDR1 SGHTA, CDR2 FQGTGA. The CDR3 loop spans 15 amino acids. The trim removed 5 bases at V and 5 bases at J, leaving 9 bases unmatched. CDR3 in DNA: TGTGCCAGCAGCGCCAGGGGGCTCGGGGTAGATACGCAGTATTTT. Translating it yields CASSARGLGVDTQYF.

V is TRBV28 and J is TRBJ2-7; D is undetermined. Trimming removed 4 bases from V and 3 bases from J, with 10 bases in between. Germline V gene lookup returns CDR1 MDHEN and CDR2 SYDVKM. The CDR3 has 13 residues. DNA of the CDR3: TGTGCCAGCAGTTCGGAACAGCTCTACGAGCAGTACGTC. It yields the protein CASSSEQLYEQYV.

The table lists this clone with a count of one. This CDR3 reads CASSSAGVGYTF. Here the CDR3 DNA reads TGTGCCAGCAGTTCGGCAGGGGTCGGCTACACCTTC. The chain combines TRBV12-3 or TRBV12-4 with TRBJ1-2; D is perhaps TRBD1 (6 bases). Trimming removed 4 bases at V and 8 bases at J, with 11 bases between. The CDR3 has 12 amino acids.

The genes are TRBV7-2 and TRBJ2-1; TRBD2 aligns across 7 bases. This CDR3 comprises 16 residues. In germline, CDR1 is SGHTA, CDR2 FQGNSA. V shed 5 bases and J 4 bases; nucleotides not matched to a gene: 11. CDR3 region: CASSTRPSGSYNEQFF. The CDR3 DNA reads TGTGCCAGCAGCACGCGGCCTAGCGGATCTTACAATGAGCAGTTCTTC.

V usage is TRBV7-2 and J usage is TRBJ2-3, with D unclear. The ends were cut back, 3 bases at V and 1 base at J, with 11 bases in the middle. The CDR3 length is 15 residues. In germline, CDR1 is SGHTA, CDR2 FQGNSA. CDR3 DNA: TGTGCCAGCAGCTTCCAGCTCCTAGGCACAGATACGCAGTATTTT. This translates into CASSFQLLGTDTQYF.

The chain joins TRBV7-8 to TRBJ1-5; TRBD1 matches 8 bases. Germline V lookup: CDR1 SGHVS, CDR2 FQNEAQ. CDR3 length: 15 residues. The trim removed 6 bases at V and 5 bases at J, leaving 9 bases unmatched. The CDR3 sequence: CASSQVGQGDQPQHF. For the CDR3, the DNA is TGTGCCAGCAGTCAGGTCGGACAGGGAGATCAGCCCCAGCATTTT. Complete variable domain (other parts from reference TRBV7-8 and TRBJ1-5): GAGVSQSPRYKVAKRGQDVALRCDPISGHVSLFWYQQALGQGPEFLTYFQNEAQLDKSGLPSDRFFAERPEGSVSTLKIQRTQQEDSAVYLCASSQVGQGDQPQHFGDGTRLSIL.

The CDR3, as DNA: TGTGCCACCAGTGATTTCGGCGCGGGTATACAAGAGACCCAGTACTTC. Its protein is CATSDFGAGIQETQYF. The chain is built from TRBV24-1 and TRBJ2-5; tentative D call: TRBD2 (5 bases). CDR1 and CDR2 from the germline V gene are KGHDR and SFDVKD. The CDR3 is 16 residues long. The germline V and J ends were trimmed by 1 base and 2 bases, with 13 bases remaining between them.

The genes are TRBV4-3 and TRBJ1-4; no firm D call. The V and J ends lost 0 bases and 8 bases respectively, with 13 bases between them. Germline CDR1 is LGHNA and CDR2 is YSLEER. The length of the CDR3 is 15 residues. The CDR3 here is CASSQDRAGGEKLFF. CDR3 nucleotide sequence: TGCGCCAGCAGCCAAGATCGGGCGGGAGGGGAAAAACTGTTTTTT.

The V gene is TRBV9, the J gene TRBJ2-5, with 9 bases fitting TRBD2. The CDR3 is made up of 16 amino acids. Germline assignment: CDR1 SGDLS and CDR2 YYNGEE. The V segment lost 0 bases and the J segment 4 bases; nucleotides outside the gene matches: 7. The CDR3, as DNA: TGTGCCAGCAGCGTAGCGGGTAGCGGGAGCCCAGAGACCCAGTACTTC. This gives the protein CASSVAGSGSPETQYF.

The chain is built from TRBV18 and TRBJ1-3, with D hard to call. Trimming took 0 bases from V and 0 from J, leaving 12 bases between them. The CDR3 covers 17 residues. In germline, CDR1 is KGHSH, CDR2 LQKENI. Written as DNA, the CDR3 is TGTGCCAGCTCACCACCCCTGCAGGTCTTCTCTGGAAACACCATATATTTT. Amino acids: CASSPPLQVFSGNTIYF.

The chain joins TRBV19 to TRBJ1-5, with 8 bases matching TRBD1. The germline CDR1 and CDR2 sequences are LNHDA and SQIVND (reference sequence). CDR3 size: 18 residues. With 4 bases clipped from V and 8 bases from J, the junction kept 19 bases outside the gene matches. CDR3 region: CASSTNPPGQALGEPQHF. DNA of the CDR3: TGTGCCAGTAGTACCAATCCTCCGGGACAGGCTCTGGGTGAGCCCCAGCATTTT.

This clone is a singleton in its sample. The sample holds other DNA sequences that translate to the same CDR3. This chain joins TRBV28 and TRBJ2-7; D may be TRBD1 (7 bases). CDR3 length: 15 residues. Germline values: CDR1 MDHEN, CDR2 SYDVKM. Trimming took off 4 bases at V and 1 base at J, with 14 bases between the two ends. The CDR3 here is CASSSAGGSSYEQYF. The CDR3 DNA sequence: TGTGCCAGCAGTTCTGCAGGGGGGAGTTCCTACGAGCAGTACTTC. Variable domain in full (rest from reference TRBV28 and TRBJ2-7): DVKVTQSSRYLVKRTGEKVFLECVQDMDHENMFWYRQDPGLGLRLIYFSYDVKMKEKGDIPEGYSVSREKKERFSLILESASTNQTSMYLCASSSAGGSSYEQYFGPGTRLTVT.

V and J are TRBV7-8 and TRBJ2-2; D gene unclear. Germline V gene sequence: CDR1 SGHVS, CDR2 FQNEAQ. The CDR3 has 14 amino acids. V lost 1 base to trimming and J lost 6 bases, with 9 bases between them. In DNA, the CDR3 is TGTGCCAGCAGCTTAGTACCAGTATCCGGGGAGCTGTTTTTT. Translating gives CASSLVPVSGELFF. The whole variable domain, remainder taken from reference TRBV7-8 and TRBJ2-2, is GAGVSQSPRYKVAKRGQDVALRCDPISGHVSLFWYQQALGQGPEFLTYFQNEAQLDKSGLPSDRFFAERPEGSVSTLKIQRTQQEDSAVYLCASSLVPVSGELFFGEGSRLTVL.

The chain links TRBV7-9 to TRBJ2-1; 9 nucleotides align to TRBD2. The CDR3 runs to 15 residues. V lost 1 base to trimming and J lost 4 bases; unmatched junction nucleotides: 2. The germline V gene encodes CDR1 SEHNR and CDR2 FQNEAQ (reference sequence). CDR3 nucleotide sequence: TGTGCCAGCAGCTTAGGCCTAGCGGGATACAATGAGCAGTTCTTC. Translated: CASSLGLAGYNEQFF.

The CDR3 reads CASSPWPAGDYEQYF. The CDR3, as DNA: TGTGCCAGCAGCCCTTGGCCCGCGGGGGATTACGAGCAGTACTTC. The chain couples TRBV11-1 to TRBJ2-7; 7 bases map to TRBD2. V lost 5 bases to trimming and J lost 4 bases; unmatched junction nucleotides: 11. This CDR3 contains 15 residues. Germline loops: CDR1 SGHAT, CDR2 FQDESV (reference sequence).

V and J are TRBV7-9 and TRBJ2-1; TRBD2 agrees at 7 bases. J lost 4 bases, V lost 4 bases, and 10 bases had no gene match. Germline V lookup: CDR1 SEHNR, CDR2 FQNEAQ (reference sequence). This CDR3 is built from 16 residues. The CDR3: CASSSLFAGDYNEQFF. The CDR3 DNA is TGTGCCAGCAGCTCCCTATTTGCGGGAGATTACAATGAGCAGTTCTTC.

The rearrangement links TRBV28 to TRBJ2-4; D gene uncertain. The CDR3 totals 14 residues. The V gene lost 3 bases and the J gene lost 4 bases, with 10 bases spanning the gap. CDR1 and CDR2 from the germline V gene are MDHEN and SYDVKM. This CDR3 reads CASSFSQEKNIQYF. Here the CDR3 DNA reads TGTGCCAGCAGTTTCTCGCAGGAAAAAAACATTCAGTACTTC.